The rows below give T cell receptor beta chains drawn from one sample of a study of T cell responses to AZD1222 COVID-19 vaccine. Clones were sequenced by immunoSEQ multiplex PCR, and TCRdb holds only the in-frame ones, with some missing. There are 110,000 to 150,000 clones in the sample; just over 90% occur only once, and about 1.8% lies in the top ten. Sample: peripheral blood, taken 28 days after the second AZD1222 dose. The origin of the receptors is an adult who received the AZD1222 COVID-19 vaccine. Both conserved end residues are part of each CDR3. D genes are given only for firm matches. Rows give clone size only sometimes, using once, few, many, or a class for an expanded clone.

TRBD2 few TRBJ2-7 TRBV7-8 TGTGCCAGCAGCCCGAGACTAGCGGGGGAATACGAGCAGTACTTC CASSPRLAGEYEQYF
NA NA TRBJ1-6 TRBV5-1 TGCGCCAGCAGCTTGGTTGGGGATTCACCCCTCCACTTT CASSLVGDSPLHF
NA NA TRBJ1-5 TRBV12-3/TRBV12-4 TGTGCCAGCAGTTTTGGTGGCAATCAGCCCCAGCATTTT CASSFGGNQPQHF
NA NA TRBJ2-7 TRBV5-6 TGTGCCAGCAGCCTGAGGCCCAGGGGAGAAGAGCAGTACTTC CASSLRPRGEEQYF
NA NA TRBJ2-3 TRBV2 TGTGCCAGCAGTGACAGGAGGGAGACAGATACGCAGTATTTT CASSDRRETDTQYF
NA NA TRBJ2-3 TRBV29-1 TGCAGCGTTGAAAGGCAGGGAGCGGATACGCAGTATTTT CSVERQGADTQYF
NA few TRBJ1-2 TRBV19 TGTGCCAGTAGTCTTGGGGCCTTGAGAGACAACTATGGCTACACCTTC CASSLGALRDNYGYTF
NA NA TRBJ2-1 TRBV9 TGTGCCAGCAGCGTAGCTCCTCAGGGCGAGCAGTTCTTC CASSVAPQGEQFF
NA NA TRBJ1-5 TRBV15 TGTGCCACCAGCAGGGTACAGGGCCAGCCCCAGCATTTT CATSRVQGQPQHF
TRBD2 NA TRBJ2-2 TRBV19 TGTGCCAGTAGTATGTTGGCGGGAGTATCCGGGGAGCTGTTTTTT CASSMLAGVSGELFF
TRBD1 NA TRBJ1-2 TRBV4-2 TGTGCCAGCAGCCCTTTGGGACAGAACTATGGCTACACCTTC CASSPLGQNYGYTF
NA NA TRBJ1-1 TRBV5-4 TGTGCCAGCACCCCCAAGGCAGGGAACACTGAAGCTTTCTTT CASTPKAGNTEAFF
TRBD2 NA TRBJ2-5 TRBV7-6 TGTGCCAGCAGCTTAGAGGTGGGAGGGCCGCGGGAGACCCAGTACTTC CASSLEVGGPRETQYF
NA once TRBJ1-6 TRBV2 TGTGCCAGCAGTGTTGAGTCAGCCCTGAGTAATTCACCCCTCCACTTT CASSVESALSNSPLHF
NA once TRBJ1-6 TRBV18 TGTGCCAGCTCACGGGAGCGCTCGGGAAATTCACCCCTCCACTTT CASSRERSGNSPLHF
TRBD1 NA TRBJ2-2 TRBV6-4 TGTGCCAGCAGCGCCGGGACAGACACCGGGGAGCTGTTTTTT CASSAGTDTGELFF
NA NA TRBJ1-2 TRBV5-1 TGCGCCAGCAGCTCCCGGGACGCTTATAACTATGGCTACACCTTC CASSSRDAYNYGYTF
TRBD1 NA TRBJ1-4 TRBV6-9 TGTGCCAGCAGTTATCTACAGGGGGCCAGGGAAAAACTGTTTTTT CASSYLQGAREKLFF
TRBD1 NA TRBJ1-5 TRBV6-6 TGTGCCAGCAGCCAGAAACAGGGGCGTGGGCAGCCCCAGCATTTT CASSQKQGRGQPQHF
NA NA TRBJ1-1 TRBV30 TGTGCCTGGAGTGGAGGGGTCGGGAGCACTGAAGCTTTCTTT CAWSGGVGSTEAFF